This T cell receptor (beta chain) appears in the sequencing data of a study of CD8+CD57+ T cells in acquired aplastic anemia. Sequenced patients had shown CD8+CD57+ cell expansion by flow cytometry. TCR beta VDJ and CDR3 were profiled, and genomic DNA was the template. MiXCR, run by TCRdb on the reads, gives a single entry per CDR3 protein. The sample carries about 150,000 distinct CDR3 sequences, over 50% recorded once. V gave up 6 bases and J gave up 5 bases; unmatched junction bases: 14. The CDR3 loop spans 16 amino acids. A single count supports this clonotype. Sequenced sample: sorted CD4+, CD8+, or CD8+CD57+ T cells (not recorded which) from PBMCs. The receptor comes from a human donor with aplastic anemia. The gene calls are TRBV12-3 or TRBV12-4 and TRBJ1-1; 8 nucleotides line up with TRBD1. The CDR3 reads CASRQHGQGEGTEAFF. CDR3 sequence (DNA): TGTGCCAGCAGACAACACGGACAGGGAGAGGGGACTGAAGCTTTCTTT.